The rows below give T cell receptor beta chains drawn from one sample of a study of graft-versus-host responses after intestinal transplantation. Their antigens remain unidentified. Method: immunoSEQ multiplex PCR; TCRdb's copy keeps in-frame clones and lacks some. The data contain roughly 130,000 clones, around 90% of them singletons. The sample consisted of unstimulated CD4+ T cells sorted from spleen or lymph node cells, taken before intestinal transplant. The receptors come from a human donor who received an intestinal transplant. Both conserved end residues are part of each CDR3. The D gene is left open where the match is weak. Clone size, where shown, is once, few, many, or a class for clones that have expanded.

.	TRBV28	TRBJ1-3	.	TGTGCCAGCAGGCGGGGGCTGTCCGGAAACACCATATATTTT	CASRRGLSGNTIYF
once	TRBV7-9	TRBJ1-1	.	TGTGCCAGCAGCTGGACAGCCAACACTGAAGCTTTCTTT	CASSWTANTEAFF
.	TRBV7-4	TRBJ2-7	TRBD2	TGTGCCAGCAGCTTAACCCTTCTAGCGGGCGAGCAGTACTTC	CASSLTLLAGEQYF
.	TRBV9	TRBJ1-4	.	TGTGCCAGCAGCGTAGGGCGGACGGCAACTAATGAAAAACTGTTTTTT	CASSVGRTATNEKLFF
.	TRBV28	TRBJ2-7	TRBD2	TGTGCCAGCAGTTTATCGACGGCGGGAGGGCGATACGAGCAGTACTTC	CASSLSTAGGRYEQYF
.	TRBV7-8	TRBJ2-5	.	TGTGCCAGCAGCCCACGGACCCAGCAAGAGACCCAGTACTTC	CASSPRTQQETQYF
.	TRBV5-1	TRBJ2-5	TRBD2	TGCGCCAGCAGCCAGCCCCGTTGGGGGGAGATAGGGAGGGGACTTCAGGGGACCCAGTACTTC	CASSQPRWGEIGRGLQGTQYF
.	TRBV30	TRBJ1-6	TRBD1	TGTGCCTGGAGGGAGAGGACAGGGGGTTTTTCACCCCTCCACTTT	CAWRERTGGFSPLHF
.	TRBV28	TRBJ2-5	.	TGTGCCAGCATCTCCCCGGGGAAAGAGACCCAGTACTTC	CASISPGKETQYF
.	TRBV5-6	TRBJ2-5	.	TGTGCCAGCAGCCCTGCAGCTAGATTAGAGACCCAGTACTTC	CASSPAARLETQYF
.	TRBV6-1	TRBJ2-1	.	TGTGCCAGCACCCCAACAGGGCCGGCCTACAATGAGCAGTTCTTC	CASTPTGPAYNEQFF
once	TRBV28	TRBJ2-7	.	TGTGCCAGCAGCCAGGGGACCGTTCAGTACGAGCAGTACTTC	CASSQGTVQYEQYF
.	TRBV6-5	TRBJ1-2	.	TGTGCCAGCAGTCAGACGGACTATGGCTACACCTTC	CASSQTDYGYTF
.	TRBV9	TRBJ2-5	.	TGTGCCAGCAGCCCCGGACTTGCGGGGAGAGGGGAGACCCAGTACTTC	CASSPGLAGRGETQYF
.	TRBV7-8	TRBJ2-1	.	TGTGCCAGCAGCTTAGCGCGAGAGTACAATGAGCAGTTCTTC	CASSLAREYNEQFF
.	TRBV30	TRBJ1-2	.	TGTGCCTGGGCCGGGGTGGTGGGAAACTATGGCTACACCTTC	CAWAGVVGNYGYTF